The 2 T cell receptor beta chains below all came from one sample that was sequenced in a study of beta chain features in type 1 diabetes. Expressed TCRB transcripts were sequenced, since all the RNA that had been isolated was reverse transcribed. Profiled with immunoSEQ multiplex PCR; TCRdb holds only in-frame clones, not every one. The table has 80,000 to 90,000 clones, under 35% seen once. The specimen was stem cell memory CD4+ T cells from blood. The receptors originated from a woman aged 18-30 years in good health.

This chain connects TRBV18 to TRBJ2-1; 9 nucleotides agree with TRBD2. The CDR3 contains 15 residues. V lost 4 bases to trimming and J lost 0 bases; unmatched junction nucleotides: 1. Germline V lookup: CDR1 KGHSH, CDR2 LQKENI. In DNA form, the CDR3 reads TGTGCCAGCTCACTTAGCGGGAGCTCCTACAATGAGCAGTTCTTC. Encoded protein: CASSLSGSSYNEQFF. The full variable domain, in which reference TRBV18 and TRBJ2-1 provide the parts outside the CDR3, is NAGVMQNPRHLVRRRGQEARLRCSPMKGHSHVYWYRQLPEEGLKFMVYLQKENIIDESGMPKERFSAEFPKEGPSILRIQQVVRGDSAAYFCASSLSGSSYNEQFFGPGTRLTVL.

V gene TRBV29-1 combines with J gene TRBJ2-7; D is unclear. The V gene's germline CDR1 is SQVTM and CDR2 ANQGSEA. Trimming shortened V by 7 bases and J by 6 bases, and 19 bases separated the two germline ends. This CDR3 is built from 13 residues. The CDR3 here is CSAKTQSATEQYF. Written as DNA, the CDR3 is TGCAGCGCTAAGACTCAATCAGCCACCGAGCAGTACTTC.